This T cell receptor beta chain comes out of a study of blood T cell repertoires in COVID-19. Looking at the study overall: Material from acute and convalescent COVID-19 was sourced from the United States, Italy and Spain. T cells, B-cell-depleted T cells, or PBMCs provided the cDNA or gDNA that served as material.

In the study's own analysis: Researchers report that nucleated cell counts were estimated from reference gene primer amplification. Only in-frame clones appear in the TCRdb table, and some are missing; sequencing was by immunoSEQ multiplex PCR. V and J calls and clone size are given by that table; D and trimming were obtained from the DNA. Of approximately 98,000 clones listed, 60% to 85% are singletons. The clonotype comes from a woman in her 40s with acute or convalescent COVID-19. Sequences were obtained from peripheral blood.

CDR3 nucleotide sequence: TGTGCCAGCAGGCTCCGGAGGGGCTTAGAGAATTCACCCCTCCACTTT. Protein: CASRLRRGLENSPLHF. The chain has TRBV28 and TRBJ1-6; weak D call: TRBD1 (5 bases). This CDR3 region has 16 residues. Per the germline V gene, CDR1 is MDHEN and CDR2 is SYDVKM. Trimming left V 6 bases short and J 7 bases short, with 19 bases between.